Listed below are T cell receptor beta chains from one sample, sequenced in a study of blood T cell repertoires in COVID-19. Profiling relied on immunoSEQ multiplex PCR, and the TCRdb table lists in-frame clones only, not all of them. Of over 80,000 clones detected, approximately 80% appear once; the ten largest clones hold about a tenth. Sequencing used peripheral blood. The source of these receptors is a woman aged 70-85 years with acute or convalescent COVID-19. The CDR3 runs from the conserved cysteine through the conserved F or W. A D gene is named only where the DNA matches it firmly. Some rows have no size entry. The others give once, few or many, or a class for an expanded clone.

length | D | J | V | size | DNA | CDR3
18 | TRBD1 | TRBJ2-7 | TRBV6-2/TRBV6-3 | once | TGTGCCAGCAGCCCCGGACAGGGGACGCCACGGAGCTCCTACGAGCAGTACTTC | CASSPGQGTPRSSYEQYF
15 | TRBD2 | TRBJ2-1 | TRBV3-1/TRBV3-2 | . | TGTGCCAGCAGCCCCGGACTAGCGGGGGGTAATGAGCAGTTCTTC | CASSPGLAGGNEQFF
15 | . | TRBJ2-1 | TRBV19 | once | TGTGCCAGTAGTCCCCGACTGTCCTCCTACAATGAGCAGTTCTTC | CASSPRLSSYNEQFF
13 | . | TRBJ1-2 | TRBV4-1 | . | TGCGCCAGCAGCCGGGGGGGAGTCTATGGCTACACCTTC | CASSRGGVYGYTF
15 | TRBD1 | TRBJ2-7 | TRBV6-5 | . | TGTGCCAGCAGTTACAGTAGGGACAGGGGATACGAGCAGTACTTC | CASSYSRDRGYEQYF
12 | . | TRBJ2-1 | TRBV12-3/TRBV12-4 | . | TGTGCCAGCAGCCCCCTTGGGGCTGAGCAGTTCTTC | CASSPLGAEQFF
18 | TRBD2 | TRBJ2-7 | TRBV7-8 | . | TGTGCCAGCAGCTTGGTTGGGACTAGCGGGGGGAAGCCCTACGAGCAGTACTTC | CASSLVGTSGGKPYEQYF
18 | TRBD1 | TRBJ1-6 | TRBV7-2 | . | TGTGCCAGCAGCTTTAGTCGTGCTGCGGGGACAGGGGAATCACCCCTCCACTTT | CASSFSRAAGTGESPLHF
15 | TRBD2 | TRBJ2-1 | TRBV5-5 | . | TGTGCCAGCAGCTTGGGGCTAGCGGGAGCCTATGAGCAGTTCTTC | CASSLGLAGAYEQFF
18 | TRBD2 | TRBJ2-7 | TRBV20-1 | once | TGCAGTGCTAGTCTCGGAACTAGCGGGGGTCGAGCTGTCTACGAGCAGTACTTC | CSASLGTSGGRAVYEQYF
16 | TRBD2 | TRBJ2-5 | TRBV9 | . | TGTGCCAGCAGCTTAACCGGGACTAGCTTTGTAGAGACCCAGTACTTC | CASSLTGTSFVETQYF
15 | TRBD2 | TRBJ2-1 | TRBV3-1/TRBV3-2 | . | TGTGCCAGCAGCCTACTAGCGGGGGGGCGGAATGAGCAGTTCTTC | CASSLLAGGRNEQFF
13 | . | TRBJ1-1 | TRBV6-5 | few | TGTGCCAGCAGTTCGTCTTTGGGAGCTGAAGCTTTCTTT | CASSSSLGAEAFF
12 | . | TRBJ2-5 | TRBV29-1 | . | TGCAGCGTTGGCCAGTACCAAGAGACCCAGTACTTC | CSVGQYQETQYF
15 | . | TRBJ1-5 | TRBV16 | once | TGTGCCAGCAGCCAATCGGGCCAGGGTGACACAGGCCAGCATTTT | CASSQSGQGDTGQHF
13 | . | TRBJ1-2 | TRBV27 | . | TGTGCCAGCAGTTTTCGGGAGAGCTATGGCTACACCTTC | CASSFRESYGYTF
14 | . | TRBJ2-1 | TRBV21-1 | . | TGTGCCAGCAGCAAAGTCGACTTTTACAATGAGCAGTTCTTC | CASSKVDFYNEQFF
15 | . | TRBJ1-3 | TRBV18 | . | TGTGCCAGCTCACCACGCGACAGCTCTGGAAACACCATATATTTT | CASSPRDSSGNTIYF
16 | TRBD1 | TRBJ2-5 | TRBV5-1 | . | TGCGCCAGCAGCTATGGACAGGGTGAAATGGAAGAGACCCAGTACTTC | CASSYGQGEMEETQYF
15 | . | TRBJ2-3 | TRBV20-1 | . | TGCAGTGCTAGTGGGGTCGCAGGGGGCACAGATACGCAGTATTTT | CSASGVAGGTDTQYF
16 | TRBD1 | TRBJ1-6 | TRBV25-1 | once | TGTGCCAGCAGGGCACAGGGGGCCGGGATTAATTCACCCCTCCACTTT | CASRAQGAGINSPLHF
16 | . | TRBJ2-2 | TRBV9 | . | TGTGCCAGCAGCGTAGATAAGCGGAGGTTCACCGGGGAGCTGTTTTTT | CASSVDKRRFTGELFF
17 | TRBD2 | TRBJ2-5 | TRBV2 | . | TGTGCCAGCAGCAATCCGGGACTAGCGGGAGACAGGGAGACCCAGTACTTC | CASSNPGLAGDRETQYF
12 | . | TRBJ1-3 | TRBV20-1 | . | TGCAGTGCTAGTGACGACGGGAACACCATATATTTT | CSASDDGNTIYF
13 | . | TRBJ1-1 | TRBV6-5 | once | TGTGCCAGCAGAGTCACCGAGGGCTCTGAAGCTTTCTTT | CASRVTEGSEAFF
16 | TRBD1 | TRBJ2-1 | TRBV5-1 | . | TGCGCCAGCAGCTCCTACGGACAGGGGAGGGGAAATGAGCAGTTCTTC | CASSSYGQGRGNEQFF
13 | . | TRBJ2-5 | TRBV2 | . | TGTGCCAGCCGATACAGGGAAAAAGAGACCCAGTACTTC | CASRYREKETQYF